A selection of T cell receptor beta chains follows, all from one sample in a study of shared clonotypes between healthy human individuals. Assay: immunoSEQ multiplex PCR; the TCRdb copy retains only in-frame clones and omits some. The sample lists millions of clones; about 95% were seen once. Sequencing was carried out using naive CD8+ T cells sorted from blood. These receptors all come from a man aged 18 to 29 in good health. Each CDR3 is given with its conserved first and last residue. The order of the fields is D gene, V gene, CDR3 protein. A D gene is named only where the DNA matches it firmly.

D: TRBD1
V: TRBV9
CDR3: CASSVDLGQGGDEQFF

D: -
V: TRBV5-1
CDR3: CASSLLANNEQFF

D: -
V: TRBV7-9
CDR3: CASSLSTGFDTQYF

D: TRBD1
V: TRBV5-4
CDR3: CASSGPTGSTEAFF

D: -
V: TRBV19
CDR3: CASNLDNEVAEAFF

D: -
V: TRBV4-2
CDR3: CASSLVGNEQFF

D: -
V: TRBV30
CDR3: CAWSVQGETYEQYF

D: -
V: TRBV9
CDR3: CASSAHGGNQPQHF

D: TRBD1
V: TRBV28
CDR3: CASNVDRGENQPQHF

D: -
V: TRBV28
CDR3: CATVEGALSTDTQYF

D: -
V: TRBV30
CDR3: CAWSVSAEAFF

D: -
V: TRBV4-3
CDR3: CASSQVSGVNTEAFF

D: TRBD1
V: TRBV13
CDR3: CASSSTGSSYNSPLHF

D: TRBD1
V: TRBV11-1
CDR3: CASSPRQGPGELFF

D: -
V: TRBV19
CDR3: CASSVRLAANEKLFF

D: TRBD2
V: TRBV13
CDR3: CASSYLTSGDTQYF